These 28 T cell receptor beta chains share one sample of origin, sequenced in a study of blood T cell repertoires in COVID-19. TCRdb's table, derived via immunoSEQ multiplex PCR, lists solely in-frame clones and lacks some. The table includes 250,000 or so clones, approximately 83% detected once. The sequencing sample was made of PBMCs or T cells enriched from blood (not recorded which). The origin of the receptors is a woman aged 45-60 years who had recovered from COVID-19.

The genes are TRBV28 and TRBJ1-5, with 9 bases aligning to TRBD1. The germline CDR1 and CDR2 sequences are MDHEN and SYDVKM. The V gene end was trimmed by 6 bases and the J gene end by 4 bases; junction bases not matched to a gene: 7. CDR3 length equals 15 residues. The CDR3 here is CASRLQGANNQPQHF. The CDR3 nucleotides read TGTGCCAGCAGGTTACAGGGGGCGAATAATCAGCCCCAGCATTTT. The full variable domain, completed using reference TRBV28 and TRBJ1-5, is DVKVTQSSRYLVKRTGEKVFLECVQDMDHENMFWYRQDPGLGLRLIYFSYDVKMKEKGDIPEGYSVSREKKERFSLILESASTNQTSMYLCASRLQGANNQPQHFGDGTRLSIL.

As DNA, the CDR3 is TGTGCCAGCAGCTTAGGGGTAGCGGAAGGGAGTTACGAGCAGTACTTC. It specifies CASSLGVAEGSYEQYF. V and J are TRBV11-3 and TRBJ2-7; the D gene is possibly TRBD2 (6 bases). Between the trimmed V and J ends, which lost 1 base and 4 bases, there was a span of 17 bases. The CDR3 covers 16 residues. In germline, CDR1 is SGHNT, CDR2 YENEEA.

The chain is built from TRBV5-1 and TRBJ1-6; 7 nucleotides match TRBD1. The germline V gene has CDR1 SGHRS and CDR2 YFSETQ. Trimming at V came to 3 bases and at J to 7 bases, leaving 4 bases not matched to a gene. The CDR3 loop spans 14 amino acids. The CDR3 here is CASSSGQTNSPLHF. In nucleotides, the CDR3 is TGCGCCAGCAGCTCGGGACAGACCAATTCACCCCTCCACTTT.

This clone appeared a single time. The chain carries TRBV19 and TRBJ2-1, with 10 positions matching TRBD2. Germline assignment: CDR1 LNHDA and CDR2 SQIVND (reference sequence). Losses at the gene ends were 5 bases for V and 4 bases for J; bases not matched to a gene: 2. The CDR3 is made up of 14 amino acids. The CDR3 coding sequence is TGTGCCAGTAGTTCTAGCGGGAGATACAATGAGCAGTTCTTC. It specifies CASSSSGRYNEQFF.

J is TRBJ2-5 and V is TRBV7-9, with 8 positions matching TRBD1. Trimming cost V 5 bases and J 5 bases; bases outside gene matches: 4. The germline CDR1 and CDR2 sequences are SEHNR and FQNEAQ (reference sequence). CDR3 length equals 13 residues. In DNA form, the CDR3 reads TGTGCCAGCAGCCGCGGACAGGGTGAGACCCAGTACTTC. Translation gives CASSRGQGETQYF.

This chain links TRBV6-2 or TRBV6-3 with TRBJ2-7; 12 bases are shared with TRBD2. V shed 2 bases, J shed 3 bases, and the junction held 2 bases outside the gene matches. The germline CDR1 and CDR2 sequences are MNHEY and SVGEGT. The CDR3 loop spans 15 amino acids. The CDR3 DNA is TGTGCCAGCAGTTACGGACTAGCGGGAATCTACGAGCAGTACTTC. Translated, it gives CASSYGLAGIYEQYF.

The chain combines TRBV3-1 (or the pseudogene TRBV3-2) with TRBJ2-1; 7 bases line up with TRBD2. Germline CDR1 reads LGHDT; CDR2 reads YNNKEL (reference sequence). The V segment lost 6 bases and the J segment 4 bases; nucleotides outside the gene matches: 6. CDR3 length equals 14 residues. CDR3 amino acids: CASRYSGVYNEQFF. CDR3 coding DNA: TGTGCCAGCAGGTACAGCGGGGTTTACAATGAGCAGTTCTTC.

This chain joins TRBV5-1 and TRBJ2-7; 10 bases agree with TRBD1. The junction had 6 bases not matched to a gene; V was cut back by 1 base and J by 5 bases. CDR3 size: 15 residues. Germline lookup yields CDR1 SGHRS and CDR2 YFSETQ. CDR3 sequence: CASSLPTGTGDEQYF. The CDR3 DNA reads TGCGCCAGCAGCTTGCCTACCGGGACAGGGGACGAGCAGTACTTC. Using reference TRBV5-1 and TRBJ2-7 for the parts outside the CDR3, the full variable domain is KAGVTQTPRYLIKTRGQQVTLSCSPISGHRSVSWYQQTPGQGLQFLFEYFSETQRNKGNFPGRFSGRQFSNSRSEMNVSTLELGDSALYLCASSLPTGTGDEQYFGPGTRLTVT.

The V and J genes are TRBV6-1 and TRBJ1-2, with D possibly being TRBD1 (5 bases). CDR1 is MNHNS, CDR2 SASEGT, per germline. Trimming cost V 0 bases and J 4 bases, with 18 bases left between them. This CDR3 is built from 17 residues. CDR3 DNA sequence: TGTGCCAGCAGTGAAGCCCCCGGGACTACGAGCCGCTATGGCTACACCTTC. It codes for CASSEAPGTTSRYGYTF.

This rearrangement joins TRBV29-1 to TRBJ1-2; no definite D call. In germline, CDR1 is SQVTM, CDR2 ANQGSEA. The CDR3 covers 12 residues. Trimming took off 2 bases at V and 8 bases at J, with 12 bases between the two ends. Written as DNA, the CDR3 is TGCAGCGTTGAAATAGTACGCCTCGGCTACACCTTC. It translates to CSVEIVRLGYTF.

The V and J genes are TRBV2 and TRBJ2-7, with 14 bases identical to TRBD2. CDR3 length equals 15 residues. CDR1 is SNHLY, CDR2 FYNNEI, per germline. With 6 bases clipped from V and 2 bases from J, the junction kept 3 bases outside the gene matches. The CDR3 spells CASRVGLAGAYEQYF. As DNA, the CDR3 is TGTGCCAGCAGGGTGGGACTAGCGGGAGCCTACGAGCAGTACTTC.

The chain couples TRBV7-2 to TRBJ1-4; D gene unclear. CDR1 and CDR2 (germline): SGHTA, FQGNSA. The CDR3 is 15 amino acids. The V and J ends lost 4 bases and 4 bases respectively, with 13 bases between them. DNA of the CDR3: TGTGCCAGCAGCTCCCACCCTATGCTTAATGAAAAACTGTTTTTT. Translated, it gives CASSSHPMLNEKLFF.

In this sample, this clone turned up a few times. The chain's CDR3 is CASSHSGQPQHF. Written as DNA, the CDR3 is TGTGCCAGCAGCCATTCGGGGCAGCCCCAGCATTTT. The rearrangement joins TRBV12-3 or TRBV12-4 to TRBJ1-5; D call uncertain. V was shortened by 6 bases and J by 7 bases, with 10 bases between the two germline ends. This CDR3 spans 12 amino acids.

This chain links TRBV2 with TRBJ1-1, with a tentative D call TRBD1 (5 bases). Trimming removed 5 bases at V and 1 base at J, with 14 bases between. CDR1 is SNHLY and CDR2 is FYNNEI in the germline V gene. The CDR3 totals 15 residues. Written as DNA, the CDR3 is TGTGCCAGCAGTCCTCCGGGACTGTCGAACACTGAAGCTTTCTTT. This gives the protein CASSPPGLSNTEAFF.

The chain links TRBV28 to TRBJ1-4, with 7 bases fitting TRBD1. Germline V gives CDR1 MDHEN, CDR2 SYDVKM. CDR3 length equals 15 residues. J gave up 7 bases and V 6 bases, and 11 bases lay outside the gene matches. The CDR3 DNA reads as TGTGCCAGCAGCAACCGACAGGGTTTCCGTGAAAAACTGTTTTTT. This codes for CASSNRQGFREKLFF.

This rearrangement joins TRBV5-6 to TRBJ1-4; D remains unclear. The CDR3 is made up of 15 amino acids. Germline values: CDR1 SGHDT, CDR2 YYEEEE. V lost 0 bases, J lost 0 bases, and 6 bases lay in between. The CDR3 DNA follows: TGTGCCAGCAGCTTGGCCGGGTCAACTAATGAAAAACTGTTTTTT. It codes for CASSLAGSTNEKLFF.

This chain's CDR3 is CASSLSGDRDGNEQFF. As DNA, the CDR3 is TGTGCCAGCAGTTTATCAGGGGACAGGGATGGTAATGAGCAGTTCTTC. The V and J genes are TRBV27 and TRBJ2-1, with 9 nucleotides matching TRBD1. Looked up from germline, CDR1 is MNHEY and CDR2 is SMNVEV (reference sequence). V trimming: 0 bases; J trimming: 7 bases; junction bases outside the gene matches: 7. This CDR3 spans 16 amino acids.

The chain couples TRBV10-3 to TRBJ2-1; 10 bases align to TRBD2. Unmatched junction bases numbered 5, after V lost 10 bases and J lost 5 bases. This CDR3 is built from 13 residues. Germline V CDR1 and CDR2: ENHRY, SYGVKD. The CDR3 nucleotides are TGTGCCACTACTAGCGGGATCAACAATGAGCAGTTCTTC. This codes for CATTSGINNEQFF.

The chain combines TRBV9 with TRBJ1-2, with 8 bases that match TRBD1. Trimming at V came to 0 bases and at J to 7 bases, leaving 5 bases not matched to a gene. The CDR3 has 14 residues. The germline CDR1 and CDR2 sequences are SGDLS and YYNGEE. DNA for the CDR3: TGTGCCAGCAGCGTAGCTGACAGGGGAAGTGGCTACACCTTC. Translating gives CASSVADRGSGYTF.

V usage is TRBV18 and J usage is TRBJ1-1; D is possibly TRBD1 (6 bases). This CDR3 spans 13 amino acids. CDR1 KGHSH and CDR2 LQKENI come from the germline V gene. Trimming took 7 bases from V and 1 from J, leaving 10 bases between them. The CDR3 nucleotides read TGTGCCAGCTTACGACAGGAGAACACTGAAGCTTTCTTT. It translates to CASLRQENTEAFF.

The V and J genes are TRBV11-2 and TRBJ1-3; TRBD1 matches at 7 bases. V dropped 3 bases and J dropped 4; count of bases not matched to a gene: 12. Germline CDR1 reads SGHAT; CDR2 reads FQNNGV. This CDR3 region has 17 residues. This CDR3 is CASSFDSGTDLGNTIYF. The CDR3, as DNA: TGTGCCAGCAGCTTCGATTCCGGGACAGACCTAGGAAACACCATATATTTT. Based on the CDR3 plus reference TRBV11-2 and TRBJ1-3, the full variable domain is EAGVAQSPRYKIIEKRQSVAFWCNPISGHATLYWYQQILGQGPKLLIQFQNNGVVDDSQLPKDRFSAERLKGVDSTLKIQPAKLEDSAVYLCASSFDSGTDLGNTIYFGEGSWLTVV.

The chain employs TRBV29-1 and TRBJ1-1; D might be TRBD1 (5 bases). Trimming removed 6 bases at V and 6 bases at J, with 11 bases between. Germline-derived CDR1 and CDR2 are SQVTM and ANQGSEA. There are 11 residues in the CDR3. Written as DNA, the CDR3 is TGCAGCGTCAAAAACAGGTCTGAAGCTTTCTTT. Translated, it gives CSVKNRSEAFF.

V gene TRBV5-1 combines with J gene TRBJ2-3; 7 bases are shared with TRBD1. V shed 0 bases and J 2 bases; nucleotides not matched to a gene: 3. Germline V lookup: CDR1 SGHRS, CDR2 YFSETQ. This CDR3 is 15 amino acids long. The CDR3 loop is CASSLGGQPTDTQYF. In nucleotides, the CDR3 is TGCGCCAGCAGCTTGGGGGGACAGCCCACAGATACGCAGTATTTT.

This clone was picked up one time. The chain employs TRBV27 and TRBJ2-2; TRBD2 agrees at 8 bases. The V gene end was trimmed by 5 bases and the J gene end by 5 bases; junction bases not matched to a gene: 7. This CDR3 comprises 15 residues. Germline loops: CDR1 MNHEY, CDR2 SMNVEV (reference sequence). CDR3 loop: CASSASGTSTGELFF. In DNA, the CDR3 is TGTGCCAGCAGTGCCTCCGGGACTAGTACCGGGGAGCTGTTTTTT.

The chain carries TRBV4-1 and TRBJ2-1; tentatively, D is TRBD2 (5 bases). V was cut by 0 bases and J by 2 bases, with 11 bases left in between. Germline CDR1 is MGHRA and CDR2 is YSYEKL. The CDR3 is made up of 16 amino acids. Here the CDR3 DNA reads TGCGCCAGCAGCCAAGATACTAGAGTTACCTACAATGAGCAGTTCTTC. This gives the protein CASSQDTRVTYNEQFF.

This clone was detected only a few times. The chain is built from TRBV10-3 and TRBJ1-3; unclear D gene. V lost 10 bases, J lost 3 bases, and 13 bases lay in between. The CDR3 covers 13 residues. Germline values: CDR1 ENHRY, CDR2 SYGVKD. CDR3 residues: CATDEGFGNTIYF. CDR3 bases: TGTGCCACCGACGAGGGCTTTGGAAACACCATATATTTT.

The DNA for the CDR3 is TGTGCCAGCAGCTTGTCCCTATCCATCAATGAGCAGTTCTTC. The encoded protein is CASSLSLSINEQFF. This chain uses TRBV7-9 with TRBJ2-1; D gene uncertain. With 3 bases removed from V and 6 bases from J, the gap between germline ends came to 12 bases. Germline V CDR1 and CDR2: SEHNR, FQNEAQ (reference sequence). The CDR3 is 14 residues long.

This rearrangement joins TRBV6-6 to TRBJ1-5; 7 bases fit TRBD1. Germline V gene lookup returns CDR1 MNHNY and CDR2 SVGAGI (reference sequence). CDR3 length: 15 residues. With V trimmed by 6 bases and J by 3 bases, 8 bases remained unmatched. Here the CDR3 reads CASSSQGGANQPQHF. CDR3 bases: TGTGCCAGCAGCTCCCAGGGGGGAGCCAATCAGCCCCAGCATTTT.